This T cell receptor (beta chain) derives from a study of blood T cell repertoires in COVID-19. Study overall: PBMCs, B-cell-depleted T cells, or T cells were the source of the cDNA or gDNA that made up the material.

Per the original data handling: How many nucleated cells were present was estimated from reference gene primer amplification. TCRdb's copy holds only in-frame clones and misses some; the assay was immunoSEQ multiplex PCR. V and J calls and clone size are those listed in that table; D and trimming were worked out from the DNA. The sample shows 200,000 to 300,000 clones, more than 75% of them seen only once. Seattle-derived patients entered the study during active infection and were followed longitudinally. Trimming stripped 7 bases from V and 4 bases from J, with 16 bases between. Germline-derived CDR1 and CDR2 are MNHEY and SMNVEV (reference sequence). There are 14 residues in the CDR3.

The material sequenced was peripheral blood. The clonotype was recovered from a woman in her sixties with COVID-19, enrolled during active disease. V usage is TRBV27 and J usage is TRBJ1-1, with D tentatively TRBD1 (6 bases). The CDR3 DNA is TGTGCCAGCACCCCCAGGGGCCTCATCACTGAAGCTTTCTTT. The encoded protein is CASTPRGLITEAFF.